Following are 21 T cell receptor beta chains from one sample sequenced in a study of T cell responses to AZD1222 COVID-19 vaccine. The data were produced by immunoSEQ multiplex PCR, yet TCRdb's version contains in-frame clones alone and is incomplete. The repertoire includes around 100,000 clones, around 95% of them detected once, and approximately 2.2% sits in the top ten. The sequences come from peripheral blood, collected on day 0 of AZD1222 vaccination. The receptor source for this set is an adult in good health.

The chain is built from TRBV7-2 and TRBJ1-5; the match to TRBD1 covers 7 bases. The germline CDR1 and CDR2 sequences are SGHTA and FQGNSA. This CDR3 region has 15 residues. Germline trimming cut 0 bases from V and 3 bases from J; bases unmatched to any gene: 2. In DNA form, the CDR3 reads TGTGCCAGCAGCTTAGCAGGGGGCCCCAATCAGCCCCAGCATTTT. Translating gives CASSLAGGPNQPQHF. The variable domain in full, completed from reference TRBV7-2 and TRBJ1-5, reads GAGVSQSPSNKVTEKGKDVELRCDPISGHTALYWYRQSLGQGLEFLIYFQGNSAPDKSGLPSDRFSAERTGGSVSTLTIQRTQQEDSAVYLCASSLAGGPNQPQHFGDGTRLSIL.

This chain joins TRBV28 and TRBJ2-7, with no clear D. V gave up 3 bases and J gave up 4 bases, with 16 bases separating them. CDR1 and CDR2 (germline): MDHEN, SYDVKM. The CDR3 sequence is 15 residues long. CDR3 in amino acids: CASSLMKGNLYEQYF. CDR3 nucleotide sequence: TGTGCCAGCAGTTTGATGAAGGGAAATCTTTACGAGCAGTACTTC.

V and J are TRBV7-2 and TRBJ1-2, with 8 bases aligning to TRBD1. Germline V lookup: CDR1 SGHTA, CDR2 FQGNSA. This CDR3 comprises 15 residues. The V segment lost 1 base and the J segment 6 bases; nucleotides outside the gene matches: 7. The CDR3 coding sequence is TGTGCCAGCAGCTTAGGGACAGGGAATTGGGATGGCTACACCTTC. Translated: CASSLGTGNWDGYTF.

The chain recombines TRBV28 with TRBJ1-2; D is possibly TRBD1 (6 bases). The CDR3 sequence is 13 residues long. Trimming removed 2 bases at V and 6 bases at J, with 10 bases between. Germline V gene data show CDR1 as MDHEN and CDR2 as SYDVKM. Here the CDR3 reads CASSLDAGDGYTF. CDR3 nucleotides: TGTGCCAGCAGTTTAGATGCAGGGGATGGCTACACCTTC.

The V gene is TRBV5-5, the J gene TRBJ1-1, with no clear D. This CDR3 region has 13 residues. Trimming pared 1 base from V and 3 bases from J, leaving 7 bases between. CDR1 SGHKS and CDR2 YYEKEE come from the germline V gene (reference sequence). The CDR3 DNA reads TGTGCCAGCAGCTTGACACTCGACACTGAAGCTTTCTTT. Its protein product is CASSLTLDTEAFF.

The chain uses TRBV28 and TRBJ1-6, with D possibly being TRBD1 (6 bases). Deletions cut 1 base from V and 0 bases from J, with 10 bases between. This CDR3 contains 17 residues. In germline, CDR1 is MDHEN, CDR2 SYDVKM. The chain's CDR3 is CASSLFGGASYNSPLHF. The CDR3 DNA is TGTGCCAGCAGTTTATTCGGGGGGGCCTCCTATAATTCACCCCTCCACTTT.

The chain uses TRBV7-2 and TRBJ1-4; D not resolved. V lost 11 bases and J lost 5, with 21 bases in between. CDR1 SGHTA and CDR2 FQGNSA come from the germline V gene. The CDR3 covers 15 residues. This CDR3 is CALIQMGRRNEKLFF. The CDR3 DNA follows: TGTGCCCTCATTCAAATGGGCAGGCGGAATGAAAAACTGTTTTTT.

The chain is built from TRBV6-1 and TRBJ1-1; the D gene is possibly TRBD1 (5 bases). Germline V gene sequence: CDR1 MNHNS, CDR2 SASEGT. V lost 0 bases to trimming and J lost 4 bases, with 6 bases between them. The CDR3 consists of 13 residues. CDR3 nucleotide sequence: TGTGCCAGCAGTGAAGCGGGACTCACTGAAGCTTTCTTT. Translation gives CASSEAGLTEAFF.

J is TRBJ2-7 and V is TRBV21-1; TRBD1 is the table's D call, not checked against the DNA. TRBV21-1 is labeled a pseudogene. The CDR3 is 12 amino acids. The CDR3 DNA follows: TGTGCCAGCAGTTCCGGGACACACGAGCAGTACTTC. Amino acids: CASSSGTHEQYF.

The V gene is TRBV5-1, the J gene TRBJ1-2; D might be TRBD1 (6 bases). Trimming cost V 4 bases and J 3 bases, with 16 bases left between them. The germline gives CDR1 SGHRS, CDR2 YFSETQ. The CDR3 has 15 amino acids. DNA for the CDR3: TGCGCCAGCAGCAGTGACAGAGGGGGAGACTATGGCTACACCTTC. Encoded protein: CASSSDRGGDYGYTF. Filled out from reference TRBV5-1 and TRBJ1-2, the complete variable domain reads KAGVTQTPRYLIKTRGQQVTLSCSPISGHRSVSWYQQTPGQGLQFLFEYFSETQRNKGNFPGRFSGRQFSNSRSEMNVSTLELGDSALYLCASSSDRGGDYGYTFGSGTRLTVV.

The CDR3 DNA reads as TGTGCCAGCAGCCTAAATTCGGAGAGGGACACTGAAGCTTTCTTT. Translated: CASSLNSERDTEAFF. The J gene is TRBJ1-1, the V gene TRBV7-3, with D unclear. Germline CDR1 is SGHTA and CDR2 is FQGTGA. The CDR3 consists of 15 residues. The V end lost 5 bases, the J end lost 3 bases, and 16 bases lay between the germline ends.

The gene calls are TRBV7-3 and TRBJ1-2, with D possibly matching TRBD1 (5 bases). Per the germline V gene, CDR1 is SGHTA and CDR2 is FQGTGA. V lost 5 bases to trimming and J lost 4 bases, with 17 bases between them. CDR3 length: 15 amino acids. CDR3 in DNA: TGTGCCAGCAGCGCCGTCTCTGGGGGTGGCTATGGCTACACCTTC. Translating it yields CASSAVSGGGYGYTF.

The V and J genes are TRBV19 and TRBJ1-2; D may be TRBD1 (5 bases). This CDR3 is 13 amino acids long. CDR1 and CDR2 (germline): LNHDA, SQIVND (reference sequence). V was clipped by 6 bases and J by 5 bases, with 13 bases between them. CDR3 region: CASSRQLQYGYTF. In DNA, the CDR3 is TGTGCCAGTAGCCGACAGCTACAATATGGCTACACCTTC.

The chain links TRBV9 to TRBJ1-6, with D unresolved. The CDR3 runs to 16 residues. V was trimmed by 3 bases and J by 0 bases, leaving 10 bases between them. Germline V gives CDR1 SGDLS, CDR2 YYNGEE. For the CDR3, the DNA is TGTGCCAGCAGCGATCCGACAAGCTCCTATAATTCACCCCTCCACTTT. This translates into CASSDPTSSYNSPLHF.

With regard to this clone: At one end, the junction sequence differs from germline, possibly due to a read error. The rearrangement joins TRBV7-7 to TRBJ1-4, with D possibly TRBD1 on 5 matching bases. This CDR3 contains 13 residues. CDR1 and CDR2 (germline): SSHAT, FNYEAQ (reference sequence). CDR3 sequence reads: CASSRDRAEKLFF. CDR3 in DNA: TGTGCTAGCAGCCGTGACAGAGCTGAAAAACTGTTTTTT.

The chain joins TRBV5-4 to TRBJ1-1; D is uncertain. The CDR3 runs 16 residues. V was pared by 0 bases and J by 5 bases, with 17 bases between. CDR1 is SGHNT, CDR2 YYREEE, per germline (reference sequence). The CDR3 region is CASSLESANGRTEAFF. Here the CDR3 DNA reads TGTGCCAGCAGCTTGGAGTCGGCAAATGGGCGTACTGAAGCTTTCTTT.

This clone appeared a single time. The V gene is TRBV7-9, the J gene TRBJ1-2; 7 nucleotides agree with TRBD1. V trimming: 1 base; J trimming: 4 bases; junction bases outside the gene matches: 12. Germline-derived CDR1 and CDR2 are SEHNR and FQNEAQ (reference sequence). The CDR3 runs to 17 residues. The CDR3: CASSLGGTGAGGYGYTF. CDR3 sequence (DNA): TGTGCCAGCAGCTTAGGCGGAACAGGGGCCGGGGGCTATGGCTACACCTTC.

This rearrangement joins TRBV7-3 to TRBJ2-7; D not resolved. The germline V and J ends were trimmed by 3 bases and 2 bases, with 8 bases remaining between them. In germline, CDR1 is SGHTA, CDR2 FQGTGA. There are 13 residues in the CDR3. CDR3 protein: CASSLGSAYEQYF. Here the CDR3 DNA reads TGTGCCAGCAGCTTGGGCTCTGCCTACGAGCAGTACTTC.

The J gene is TRBJ2-7, the V gene TRBV28; TRBD1 matches at 7 bases. Germline assignment: CDR1 MDHEN and CDR2 SYDVKM. The CDR3 is made up of 14 amino acids. The V and J ends lost 5 bases and 3 bases, in that order; junction bases with no gene match: 7. In nucleotides, the CDR3 is TGTGCCAGCAGTCATCTTCGGGACAGCTACGAGCAGTACTTC. It specifies CASSHLRDSYEQYF.

The chain uses TRBV2 and TRBJ1-2; D is ambiguous. Trimming cost V 7 bases and J 2 bases, with 8 bases left between them. The germline CDR1 and CDR2 sequences are SNHLY and FYNNEI. The CDR3 is 12 amino acids. The CDR3 DNA reads as TGTGCCAGCACTGGGAACAACTATGGCTACACCTTC. As protein: CASTGNNYGYTF.

The V and J genes are TRBV30 and TRBJ1-1, with D unresolved. Germline V gene data show CDR1 as GTSNPN and CDR2 as SVGIG (reference sequence). V lost 0 bases and J 5 bases, leaving 10 bases between the germline ends. This CDR3 is built from 13 residues. The DNA for the CDR3 is TGTGCCTGGAGTGTACGGGCGGAGACTGAAGCTTTCTTT. The encoded protein is CAWSVRAETEAFF.